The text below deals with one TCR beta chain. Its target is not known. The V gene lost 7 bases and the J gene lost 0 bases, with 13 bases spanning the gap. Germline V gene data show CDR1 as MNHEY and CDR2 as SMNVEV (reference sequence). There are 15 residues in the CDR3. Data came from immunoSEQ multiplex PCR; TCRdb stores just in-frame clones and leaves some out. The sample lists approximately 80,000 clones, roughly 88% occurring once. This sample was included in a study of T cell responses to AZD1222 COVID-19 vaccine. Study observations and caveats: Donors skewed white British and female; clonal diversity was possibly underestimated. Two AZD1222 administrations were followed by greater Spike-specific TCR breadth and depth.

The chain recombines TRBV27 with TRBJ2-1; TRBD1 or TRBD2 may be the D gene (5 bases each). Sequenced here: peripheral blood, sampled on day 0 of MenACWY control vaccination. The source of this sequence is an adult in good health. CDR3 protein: CASTPAGASYNEQFF. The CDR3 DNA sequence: TGTGCCAGCACCCCGGCCGGGGCCTCCTACAATGAGCAGTTCTTC.